This TCR beta chain was found in a study of control samples from healthy donors and cancer patients. TCRdb's table, derived via immunoSEQ multiplex PCR, lists solely in-frame clones and lacks some. This table holds 45,000 to 65,000 clones, more than 70% found once. CDR1 and CDR2 from the germline V gene are SGHTA and FQGNSA. The CDR3 spans 14 residues. V lost 5 bases and J lost 1, with 8 bases in between. The sequence derives from a man in his fifties with head and neck cancer. Sequenced material: PBMCs. The chain couples TRBV7-2 to TRBJ2-2, with unresolved D. The CDR3, as DNA: TGTGCCAGCAGCCCACTACGGAACACCGGGGAGCTGTTTTTT. Residues: CASSPLRNTGELFF.